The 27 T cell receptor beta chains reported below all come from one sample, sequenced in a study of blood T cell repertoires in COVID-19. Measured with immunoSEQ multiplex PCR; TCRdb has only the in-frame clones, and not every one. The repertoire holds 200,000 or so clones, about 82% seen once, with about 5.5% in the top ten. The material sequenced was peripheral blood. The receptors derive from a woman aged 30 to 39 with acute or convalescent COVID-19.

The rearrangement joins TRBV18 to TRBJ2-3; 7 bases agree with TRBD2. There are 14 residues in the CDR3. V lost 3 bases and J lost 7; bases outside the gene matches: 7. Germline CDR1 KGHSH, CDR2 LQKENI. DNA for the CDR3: TGTGCCAGCTCACCCGGGACTAATACGAATACGCAGTATTTT. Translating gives CASSPGTNTNTQYF.

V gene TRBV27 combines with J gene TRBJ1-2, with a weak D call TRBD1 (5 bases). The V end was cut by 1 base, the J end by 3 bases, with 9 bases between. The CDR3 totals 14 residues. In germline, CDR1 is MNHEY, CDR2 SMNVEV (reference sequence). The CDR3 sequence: CASSLWGRDYGYTF. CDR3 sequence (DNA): TGTGCCAGCAGTTTATGGGGCAGAGACTATGGCTACACCTTC.

Here the CDR3 DNA reads TGTGCCAGTAATACAATCGGGACAGCCTATGGCTACACCTTC. This gives the protein CASNTIGTAYGYTF. The genes are TRBV19 and TRBJ1-2; 7 bases align to TRBD1. The ends lost 7 bases at V and 4 bases at J; junction bases unmatched: 9. Germline V gene data show CDR1 as LNHDA and CDR2 as SQIVND (reference sequence). CDR3 length: 14 amino acids.

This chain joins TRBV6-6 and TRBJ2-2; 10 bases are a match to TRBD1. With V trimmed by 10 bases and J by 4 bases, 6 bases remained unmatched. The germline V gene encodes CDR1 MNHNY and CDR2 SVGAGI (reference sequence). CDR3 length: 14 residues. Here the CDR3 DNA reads TGTGCCACAGAGACAGGGGGCATCACCGGGGAGCTGTTTTTT. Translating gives CATETGGITGELFF.

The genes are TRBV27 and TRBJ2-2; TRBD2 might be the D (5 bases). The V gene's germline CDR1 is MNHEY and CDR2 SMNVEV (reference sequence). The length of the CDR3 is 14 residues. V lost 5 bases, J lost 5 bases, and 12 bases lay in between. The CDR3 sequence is CASSLGGATGELFF. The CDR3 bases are TGTGCCAGCAGTCTTGGAGGAGCAACCGGGGAGCTGTTTTTT.

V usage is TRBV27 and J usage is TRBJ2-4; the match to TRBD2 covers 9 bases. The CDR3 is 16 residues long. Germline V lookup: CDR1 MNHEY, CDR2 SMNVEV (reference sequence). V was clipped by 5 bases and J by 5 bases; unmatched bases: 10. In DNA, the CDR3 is TGTGCCAGCAGTCACGGGACTAGCTGGGCCGAAAACATTCAGTACTTC. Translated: CASSHGTSWAENIQYF.

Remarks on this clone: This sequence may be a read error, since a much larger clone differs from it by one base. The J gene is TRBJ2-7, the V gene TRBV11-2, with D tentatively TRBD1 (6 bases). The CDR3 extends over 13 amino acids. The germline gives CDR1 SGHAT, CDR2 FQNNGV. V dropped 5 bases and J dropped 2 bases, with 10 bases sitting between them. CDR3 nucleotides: TGTGCCAGCAGCCTCCGGGACACCTACGAGCAGTACTTC. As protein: CASSLRDTYEQYF.

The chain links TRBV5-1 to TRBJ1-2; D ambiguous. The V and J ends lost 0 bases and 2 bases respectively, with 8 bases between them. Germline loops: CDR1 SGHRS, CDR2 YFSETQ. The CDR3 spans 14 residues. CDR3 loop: CASSLVPENYGYTF. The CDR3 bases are TGCGCCAGCAGCTTGGTGCCAGAAAACTATGGCTACACCTTC.

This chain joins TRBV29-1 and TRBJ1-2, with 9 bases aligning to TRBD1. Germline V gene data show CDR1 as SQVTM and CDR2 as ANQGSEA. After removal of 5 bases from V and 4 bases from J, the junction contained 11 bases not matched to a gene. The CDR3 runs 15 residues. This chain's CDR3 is CSVLSRTGAPYGYTF. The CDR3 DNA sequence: TGCAGCGTTCTAAGCCGGACAGGGGCGCCCTATGGCTACACCTTC.

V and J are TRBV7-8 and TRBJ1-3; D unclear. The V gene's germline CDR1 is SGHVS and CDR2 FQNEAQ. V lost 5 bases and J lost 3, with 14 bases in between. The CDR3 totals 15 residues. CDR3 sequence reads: CASSLAEGFGNTIYF. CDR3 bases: TGTGCCAGCAGCCTCGCTGAGGGCTTTGGAAACACCATATATTTT.

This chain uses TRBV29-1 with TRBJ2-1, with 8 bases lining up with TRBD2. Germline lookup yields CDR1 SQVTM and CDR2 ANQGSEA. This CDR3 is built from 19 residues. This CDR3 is CRGRGAEARGGQSYNEQFF. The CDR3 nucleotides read TGCCGCGGCCGGGGGGCCGAGGCACGGGGGGGCCAATCCTACAATGAGCAGTTCTTC.

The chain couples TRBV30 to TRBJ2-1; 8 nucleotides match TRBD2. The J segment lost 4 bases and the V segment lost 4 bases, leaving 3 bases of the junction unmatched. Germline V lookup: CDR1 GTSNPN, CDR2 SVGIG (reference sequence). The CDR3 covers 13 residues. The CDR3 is CAWIPGGYNEQFF. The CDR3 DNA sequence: TGTGCCTGGATCCCGGGGGGGTACAATGAGCAGTTCTTC. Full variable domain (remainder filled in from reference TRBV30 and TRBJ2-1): SQTIHQWPATLVQPVGSPLSLECTVEGTSNPNLYWYRQAAGRGLQLLFYSVGIGQISSEVPQNLSASRPQDRQFILSSKKLLLSDSGFYLCAWIPGGYNEQFFGPGTRLTVL.

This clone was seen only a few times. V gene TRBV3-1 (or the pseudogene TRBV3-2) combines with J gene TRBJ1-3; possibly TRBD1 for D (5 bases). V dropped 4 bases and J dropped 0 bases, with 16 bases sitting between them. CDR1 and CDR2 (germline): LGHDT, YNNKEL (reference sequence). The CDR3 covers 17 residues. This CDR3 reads CASSRGHPSISGNTIYF. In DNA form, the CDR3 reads TGTGCCAGCAGCCGAGGACATCCTTCCATCTCTGGAAACACCATATATTTT.

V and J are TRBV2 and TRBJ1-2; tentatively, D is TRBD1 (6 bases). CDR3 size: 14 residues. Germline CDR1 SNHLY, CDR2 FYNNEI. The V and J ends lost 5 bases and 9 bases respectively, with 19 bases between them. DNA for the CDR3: TGTGCCAGCAGTCCCACAGGGCGCACGTTAAGCTACACCTTC. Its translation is CASSPTGRTLSYTF. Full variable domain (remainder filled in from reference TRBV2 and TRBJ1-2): EPEVTQTPSHQVTQMGQEVILRCVPISNHLYFYWYRQILGQKVEFLVSFYNNEISEKSEIFDDQFSVERPDGSNFTLKIRSTKLEDSAMYFCASSPTGRTLSYTFGSGTRLTVV.

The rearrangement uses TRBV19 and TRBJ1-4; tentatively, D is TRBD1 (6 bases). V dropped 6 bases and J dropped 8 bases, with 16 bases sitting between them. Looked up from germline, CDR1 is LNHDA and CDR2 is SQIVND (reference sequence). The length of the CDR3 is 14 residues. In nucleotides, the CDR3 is TGTGCCAGTAGCCCACAGGGACCCAAGGAAAAACTGTTTTTT. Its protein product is CASSPQGPKEKLFF.

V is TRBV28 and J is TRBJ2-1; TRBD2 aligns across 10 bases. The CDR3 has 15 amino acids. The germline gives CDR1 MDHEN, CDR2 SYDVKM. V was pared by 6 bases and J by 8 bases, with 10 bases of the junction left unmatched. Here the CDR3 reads CASSRAGGLTDEQFF. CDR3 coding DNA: TGTGCCAGCAGCAGAGCGGGAGGGCTTACGGATGAGCAGTTCTTC.

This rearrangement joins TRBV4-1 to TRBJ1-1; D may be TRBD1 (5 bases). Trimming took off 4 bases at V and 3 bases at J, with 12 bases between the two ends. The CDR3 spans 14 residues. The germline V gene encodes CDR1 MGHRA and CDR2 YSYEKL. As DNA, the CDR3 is TGCGCCAGCAGCCCGACAGACGTTCACACTGAAGCTTTCTTT. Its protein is CASSPTDVHTEAFF.

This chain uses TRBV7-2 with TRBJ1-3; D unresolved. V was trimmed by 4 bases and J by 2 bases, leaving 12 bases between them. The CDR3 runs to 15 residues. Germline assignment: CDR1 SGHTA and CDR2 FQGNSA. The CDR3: CASSSSLGTGNTIYF. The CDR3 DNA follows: TGTGCCAGCAGCTCGTCGCTCGGGACTGGAAACACCATATATTTT.

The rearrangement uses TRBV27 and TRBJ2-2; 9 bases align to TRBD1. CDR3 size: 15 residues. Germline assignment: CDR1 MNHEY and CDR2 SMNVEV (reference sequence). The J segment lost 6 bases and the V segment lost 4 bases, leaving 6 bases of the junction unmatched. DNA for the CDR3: TGTGCCAGCAGTTCGGGACAGGGTTTCCCCGGGGAGCTGTTTTTT. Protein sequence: CASSSGQGFPGELFF.

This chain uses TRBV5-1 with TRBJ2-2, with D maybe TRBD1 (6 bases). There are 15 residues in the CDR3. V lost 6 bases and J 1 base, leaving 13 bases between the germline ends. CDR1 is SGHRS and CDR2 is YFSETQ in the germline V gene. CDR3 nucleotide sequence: TGCGCCAGCACCGCTTCGACAGGGAACACCGGGGAGCTGTTTTTT. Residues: CASTASTGNTGELFF.

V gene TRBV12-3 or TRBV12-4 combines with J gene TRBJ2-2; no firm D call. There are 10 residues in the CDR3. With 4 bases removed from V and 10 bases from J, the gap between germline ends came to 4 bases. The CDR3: CASSSLELFF. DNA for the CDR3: TGTGCCAGCAGTTCCTTGGAGCTGTTTTTT.

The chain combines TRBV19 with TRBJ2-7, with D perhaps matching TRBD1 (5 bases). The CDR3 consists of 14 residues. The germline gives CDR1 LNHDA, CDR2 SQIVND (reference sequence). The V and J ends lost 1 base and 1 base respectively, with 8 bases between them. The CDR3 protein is CASSIGSGSYEQYF. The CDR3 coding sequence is TGTGCCAGTAGTATAGGTTCAGGGTCCTACGAGCAGTACTTC.

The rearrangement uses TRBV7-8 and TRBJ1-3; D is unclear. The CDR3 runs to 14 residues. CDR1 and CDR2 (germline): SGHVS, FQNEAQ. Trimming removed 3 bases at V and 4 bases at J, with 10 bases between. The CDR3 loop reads CASSLPVSGNTIYF. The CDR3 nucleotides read TGTGCCAGCAGCTTGCCGGTCTCCGGAAACACCATATATTTT.

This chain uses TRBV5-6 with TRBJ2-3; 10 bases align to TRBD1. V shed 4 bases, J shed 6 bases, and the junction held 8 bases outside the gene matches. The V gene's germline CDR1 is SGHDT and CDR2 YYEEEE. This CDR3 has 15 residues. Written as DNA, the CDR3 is TGTGCCAGCAGCCCCTCGGGACAGGGGACCGATACGCAGTATTTT. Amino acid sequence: CASSPSGQGTDTQYF.

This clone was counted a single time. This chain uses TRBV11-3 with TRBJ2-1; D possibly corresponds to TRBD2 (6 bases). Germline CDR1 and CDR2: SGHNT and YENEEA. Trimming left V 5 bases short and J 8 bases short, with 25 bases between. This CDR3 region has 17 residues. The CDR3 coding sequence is TGTGCCAGCAGCGAGGGGCGTAGCGGAAGCAGTTTGGATGAGCAGTTCTTC. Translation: CASSEGRSGSSLDEQFF.

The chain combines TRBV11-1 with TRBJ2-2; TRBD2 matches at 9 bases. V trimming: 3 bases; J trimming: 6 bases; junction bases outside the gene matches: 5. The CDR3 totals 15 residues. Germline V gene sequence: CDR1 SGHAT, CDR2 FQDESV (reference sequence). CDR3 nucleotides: TGTGCCAGCAGCTTGGCGGGGGGGCCGTCCGGGGAGCTGTTTTTT. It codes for CASSLAGGPSGELFF.

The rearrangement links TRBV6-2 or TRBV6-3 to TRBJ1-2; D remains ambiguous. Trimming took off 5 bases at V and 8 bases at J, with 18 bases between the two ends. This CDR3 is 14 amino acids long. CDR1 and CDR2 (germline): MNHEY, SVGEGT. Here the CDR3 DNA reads TGTGCCAGCAGTCACGCCGGATGGGAGGGAGGCTACACCTTC. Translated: CASSHAGWEGGYTF.